Included here is one T cell receptor beta chain sequence, with context. Its antigen has not been determined. These data come from a study of monozygotic twins with inflammatory bowel disease (dated by TCRdb to the late 2010s). Turning to the overall study: The full study comprised around 28 monozygotic twin pairs: nine German pairs (four IBD-concordant, five IBD-discordant) and 19 IBD-discordant Danish pairs. The search for disease-associated traits relied mainly on comparing IBD patients with their genetically identical healthy co-twins within discordant pairs. Each individual had, on average, about 151 000 unique TCRalpha sequences and 181 000 unique TCRbeta sequences available for analysis.

Receptors were amplified or captured by 5' RACE. Each TCR library was prepared from around 3.5 ug of total RNA. For each sample, cDNA synthesis with SMARTScribe reverse transcriptase was split into eight separate reactions. During cDNA synthesis, template switching introduced unique molecular identifiers that contained a 6-nucleotide sample barcode. TCRalpha and TCRbeta cDNA was amplified by two nested PCRs of roughly 15 and 9 cycles, with bead purification after each PCR. Before amplification, the cDNA was treated with uracil DNA-glycosylase and purified using the QIAquick PCR purification kit. In the second PCR, Illumina TruSeq-compatible adapters and sample-specific barcodes were added. TapeStation and Qubit were used to check library quality and concentration, and about 4.5 ng of each library was pooled. Pooled libraries were sequenced on an Illumina HiSeq2500 single-index Rapid Run with 2 x 100 bp reads and custom sequencing primers. In the authors' own workflow: UMI-based consensus assembly with MiGEC version 1.2.6 was used to correct PCR and sequencing errors. V(D)J alignment, clonotype assembly and CDR3 extraction were performed with MiXCR version 2.1.1. Gene usage, clonotype sharing and MAIT/NKT TCR abundance were normalised by analysing the top 1000, 10 000 and 20 000 clonotypes per sample. After downsampling to 27 000 UMIs, diversity was calculated as the inverse Simpson index using the vegan R package. Paired Mann-Whitney U tests were applied to discordant twin pairs, and Benjamini-Hochberg correction was used for multiple testing. TCRdb reprocessed the sequencing reads and holds a single record per CDR3 protein sequence, with no DNA. None of the V and J calls come from the authors' own analysis; TCRdb made them. In this sample's table one finds hundreds of thousands of distinct CDR3 sequences. The ten largest account for 5.6% of the sample.

From each donor, a roughly 2.6 ml peripheral blood sample was collected into PAXgene tubes and stored at -80 degrees C. Without T cell sorting, total RNA was isolated from whole blood using the PAXgene blood miRNA kit on an automated QIAcube. Peripheral blood from monozygotic twin pairs who were concordant or discordant for inflammatory bowel disease underwent deep TCRalpha and TCRbeta repertoire profiling using unique molecular barcoding. Smoking habits were recorded for all twin pairs, with individuals classified as current, former or never smokers. The paper as a whole reports these results and caveats: Compared with healthy twins, IBD patients had fewer clonotypes in common with other individuals, a difference most pronounced in patients showing signs of disease activity. TCRbeta repertoire diversity, by inverse Simpson index, was decreased in IBD patients compared with their healthy co-twins. Distinction between different T cell subtypes could not be achieved in the analysis. No single strong signal or clonotype linked to IBD turned up in the results, so the idea that one exists was not supported. Background noise and inter-individual variability may have been introduced into the repertoires by the differing immunosuppressive treatments among patients. Repertoire similarity did not differ between concordant and discordant twins, possibly due to limited statistical power.

The cysteine opens and the phenylalanine closes a CDR3 of 13 amino acids. The DNA is unrecorded. The germline V gene specifies SGHRS as CDR1 and YFSETQ as CDR2. Material: blood. The chain is made from TRBV5-1 and TRBJ1-1; absent DNA, TCRdb's TRBD1 call cannot be checked. The receptor was isolated from a human donor with ulcerative colitis or Crohn's disease, or a healthy co-twin of an affected twin (not recorded which). The CDR3 protein sequence reads: CATSPQLNTEAFF. Outside the CDR3, residues come from the reference TRBV5-1 and TRBJ1-1 proteins, so the full variable domain is: KAGVTQTPRYLIKTRGQQVTLSCSPISGHRSVSWYQQTPGQGLQFLFEYFSETQRNKGNFPGRFSGRQFSNSRSEMNVSTLELGDSALYLCATSPQLNTEAFFGQGTRLTVV.